These 26 T cell receptor beta chains originate from one sample sequenced in a study of OX40 agonist ivuxolimab in advanced cancers. The library was made by the immunoSEQ multiplex PCR assay. What TCRdb holds here is the immuneACCESS table cut down to in-frame rearrangements. Part of the clones is not present; checked against another copy, under half of the missing clones reflect an unresolved V gene, and the others are unexplained. This sample has approximately 32,000 clones in its table, and roughly 80% of those were observed once. The ten top clones hold around a fifth of the sample. The sample consisted of CD4+ or CD8+ T cells sorted from blood, taken in a trial of the OX40 agonist ivuxolimab. Every receptor here comes from an adult with an advanced solid tumor such as melanoma, head and neck, liver or kidney cancer.

The rearrangement uses TRBV10-2 and TRBJ2-7; no clear D gene. With 2 bases removed from V and 3 bases from J, the gap between germline ends came to 8 bases. Germline V lookup: CDR1 WSHSY, CDR2 SAAADI. The CDR3 loop spans 13 amino acids. CDR3 sequence: CASSEGYRYEQYF. The CDR3 nucleotides read TGCGCCAGCAGTGAGGGGTACCGCTACGAGCAGTACTTC.

In its sample, this clone was seen a few times. The rearrangement uses TRBV2 and TRBJ1-2; D gene unclear. V lost 4 bases to trimming and J lost 1 base, with 4 bases between them. Germline V gives CDR1 SNHLY, CDR2 FYNNEI. This CDR3 region has 12 residues. This CDR3 is CASSGSNYGYTF. CDR3 DNA sequence: TGTGCCAGCAGTGGGAGTAACTATGGCTACACCTTC.

J is TRBJ1-1 and V is TRBV6-6; the D gene is possibly TRBD1 (5 bases). The CDR3 extends over 12 amino acids. Trimming took off 6 bases at V and 12 bases at J, with 17 bases between the two ends. CDR1 and CDR2 from the germline V gene are MNHNY and SVGAGI (reference sequence). As DNA, the CDR3 is TGTGCCAGCAGCCCCCTTGGGGGGTCGACTTTCTTT. Translation gives CASSPLGGSTFF.

The rearrangement joins TRBV21-1 to TRBJ1-1. TRBV21-1 is reported as a pseudogene. CDR3 size: 13 residues. The CDR3 sequence is CASIDRVNTEAFF. In DNA form, the CDR3 reads TGTGCCAGCATTGATAGGGTGAACACTGAAGCTTTCTTT.

This clone was observed once. The gene calls are TRBV19 and TRBJ1-1; D gene ambiguous. Per germline, CDR1 LNHDA and CDR2 SQIVND (reference sequence). The CDR3 consists of 15 residues. With 7 bases removed from V and 1 base from J, the gap between germline ends came to 16 bases. CDR3 region: CASTHFGWGNTEAFF. In DNA, the CDR3 is TGTGCCAGTACCCATTTTGGGTGGGGGAACACTGAAGCTTTCTTT.

J is TRBJ2-7 and V is TRBV30; the match to TRBD1 covers 10 bases. This CDR3 has 13 amino acids. Germline CDR1 is GTSNPN and CDR2 is SVGIG (reference sequence). Losses at the gene ends were 8 bases for V and 5 bases for J; bases not matched to a gene: 9. The CDR3 DNA sequence: TGTGCCGGGGACAGGGGAGGGGGCAACGAGCAGTACTTC. It codes for CAGDRGGGNEQYF.

The chain uses TRBV5-1 and TRBJ1-4; 7 bases line up with TRBD1. The CDR3 covers 15 residues. Unmatched junction bases numbered 9, after V lost 6 bases and J lost 4 bases. Looked up from germline, CDR1 is SGHRS and CDR2 is YFSETQ. The CDR3 sequence: CASKQTGTVNEKLFF. CDR3 coding DNA: TGCGCCAGCAAACAAACCGGGACAGTTAATGAAAAACTGTTTTTT. Using reference TRBV5-1 and TRBJ1-4 for the parts outside the CDR3, the full variable domain is KAGVTQTPRYLIKTRGQQVTLSCSPISGHRSVSWYQQTPGQGLQFLFEYFSETQRNKGNFPGRFSGRQFSNSRSEMNVSTLELGDSALYLCASKQTGTVNEKLFFGSGTQLSVL.

J is TRBJ2-2 and V is TRBV19, with D maybe TRBD1 (6 bases). Looked up from germline, CDR1 is LNHDA and CDR2 is SQIVND (reference sequence). The CDR3 covers 13 residues. Trimming took off 10 bases at V and 8 bases at J, with 17 bases between the two ends. CDR3 nucleotides: TGTGCCACCACAAGTTGGGGGCGAGGGGAGCTGTTTTTT. Residues: CATTSWGRGELFF.

This clone came up once. This chain uses TRBV5-6 with TRBJ2-7; D gene unclear. Between the trimmed V and J ends, which lost 0 bases and 3 bases, there was a span of 1 base. The CDR3 sequence is 11 residues long. Germline CDR1 reads SGHDT; CDR2 reads YYEEEE. This CDR3 reads CASSLGYEQYF. The CDR3, as DNA: TGTGCCAGCAGCTTGGGCTACGAGCAGTACTTC. Variable domain in full (rest from reference TRBV5-6 and TRBJ2-7): DAGVTQSPTHLIKTRGQQVTLRCSPKSGHDTVSWYQQALGQGPQFIFQYYEEEERQRGNFPDRFSGHQFPNYSSELNVNALLLGDSALYLCASSLGYEQYFGPGTRLTVT.

The V and J genes are TRBV13 and TRBJ2-7; unclear D gene. V dropped 4 bases and J dropped 4 bases, with 5 bases sitting between them. Germline V CDR1 and CDR2: PRHDT, FYEKMQ (reference sequence). This CDR3 is 11 amino acids long. CDR3 sequence (DNA): TGTGCCAGCAGCTACTCGTACGAGCAGTACTTC. It specifies CASSYSYEQYF.

The chain recombines TRBV27 with TRBJ2-1; 10 nucleotides agree with TRBD2. Losses at the gene ends were 4 bases for V and 3 bases for J; bases not matched to a gene: 9. Germline CDR1 and CDR2: MNHEY and SMNVEV (reference sequence). The CDR3 spans 17 residues. CDR3: CASSYIPGTSVYNEQFF. The CDR3 bases are TGTGCCAGCAGTTACATCCCCGGGACTAGCGTCTACAATGAGCAGTTCTTC.

A few counts support this clone. This chain connects TRBV6-5 to TRBJ1-5; D is perhaps TRBD1 (6 bases). V gave up 4 bases and J gave up 8 bases, with 15 bases separating them. The CDR3 has 14 amino acids. In germline, CDR1 is MNHEY, CDR2 SVGAGI. The DNA for the CDR3 is TGTGCCAGCAGTTTTTCAGGGGAATCAGAGCCCCAGCATTTT. The encoded protein is CASSFSGESEPQHF.

The chain recombines TRBV5-5 with TRBJ1-2, with 7 bases fitting TRBD1. CDR3 size: 14 residues. The germline gives CDR1 SGHKS, CDR2 YYEKEE (reference sequence). V was clipped by 5 bases and J by 2 bases; unmatched bases: 6. CDR3 bases: TGTGCCAGCAGATTTCCGGGACAGAACTATGGCTACACCTTC. Amino acids: CASRFPGQNYGYTF.

The V and J genes are TRBV5-3 and TRBJ2-7; D unclear. TRBV5-3 qualifies as an ORF whose function is uncertain. CDR3 length equals 14 residues. Trimming took off 0 bases at V and 3 bases at J, with 10 bases between the two ends. CDR3 amino acids: CARSLGVALYEQYF. As DNA, the CDR3 is TGTGCCAGAAGCTTGGGGGTTGCGCTCTACGAGCAGTACTTC.

The chain links TRBV6-5 to TRBJ1-1, with D uncertain. CDR3 size: 15 residues. V gave up 7 bases and J gave up 0 bases, with 15 bases separating them. Germline CDR1 MNHEY, CDR2 SVGAGI. CDR3 residues: CASTISPGVNTEAFF. DNA for the CDR3: TGTGCCAGCACCATAAGCCCCGGGGTGAACACTGAAGCTTTCTTT.

This clone is a singleton in its sample. The chain uses TRBV7-9 and TRBJ2-7, with 7 bases aligning to TRBD2. This CDR3 comprises 12 residues. J was trimmed by 6 bases and V by 5 bases; bases with no gene match: 4. Germline V gene sequence: CDR1 SEHNR, CDR2 FQNEAQ (reference sequence). CDR3 loop: CASSPGGVEQYF. CDR3 coding DNA: TGTGCCAGCAGCCCGGGGGGAGTCGAGCAGTACTTC. Full variable domain (outside the CDR3, taken from reference TRBV7-9 and TRBJ2-7): DTGVSQNPRHKITKRGQNVTFRCDPISEHNRLYWYRQTLGQGPEFLTYFQNEAQLEKSRLLSDRFSAERPKGSFSTLEIQRTEQGDSAMYLCASSPGGVEQYFGPGTRLTVT.

The chain couples TRBV7-3 to TRBJ1-1; D is uncertain. The CDR3 is 14 residues long. Per germline, CDR1 SGHTA and CDR2 FQGTGA. With 4 bases removed from V and 5 bases from J, the gap between germline ends came to 14 bases. CDR3 coding DNA: TGTGCCAGCAGCTCGAAACTAGTTAGGACTGAAGCTTTCTTT. Translated: CASSSKLVRTEAFF.

V and J are TRBV5-1 and TRBJ2-7; TRBD2 matches at 10 bases. The CDR3 totals 15 residues. Germline loops: CDR1 SGHRS, CDR2 YFSETQ. V gave up 0 bases and J gave up 4 bases; unmatched junction bases: 4. CDR3 nucleotides: TGCGCCAGCAGCTTGGTAGCGGGAGGTTTGTACGAGCAGTACTTC. Translating it yields CASSLVAGGLYEQYF.

The gene calls are TRBV10-2 and TRBJ2-5; 10 nucleotides match TRBD1. J lost 3 bases, V lost 5 bases, and 3 bases had no gene match. The germline V gene has CDR1 WSHSY and CDR2 SAAADI. CDR3 length: 14 residues. The CDR3 sequence is CASSLGQGEETQYF. CDR3 nucleotide sequence: TGCGCCAGCAGTCTTGGACAGGGGGAAGAGACCCAGTACTTC.

This chain joins TRBV6-6 and TRBJ2-1, with 7 positions matching TRBD2. The V and J ends lost 0 bases and 9 bases, in that order; junction bases with no gene match: 2. The germline gives CDR1 MNHNY, CDR2 SVGAGI (reference sequence). This CDR3 contains 13 residues. CDR3: CASSYSPSGEQFF. The CDR3, as DNA: TGTGCCAGCAGTTACTCCCCTAGCGGTGAGCAGTTCTTC.

The chain links TRBV19 to TRBJ2-5; no definite D call. Trimming removed 3 bases at V and 6 bases at J, with 8 bases between. The germline CDR1 and CDR2 sequences are LNHDA and SQIVND (reference sequence). The CDR3 spans 12 residues. The CDR3 reads CASSMVKKTQYF. The CDR3 nucleotides are TGTGCCAGTAGTATGGTCAAAAAGACCCAGTACTTC.

The chain has TRBV7-9 and TRBJ2-1, with 11 bases identical to TRBD1. From germline, CDR1 is SEHNR and CDR2 FQNEAQ (reference sequence). The V segment lost 3 bases and the J segment 7 bases; nucleotides outside the gene matches: 5. This CDR3 comprises 15 residues. The CDR3 region is CASSFGQGARNEQFF. As DNA, the CDR3 is TGTGCCAGCAGCTTCGGACAGGGGGCGCGTAATGAGCAGTTCTTC.

The V call is TRBV5-1, the J call TRBJ2-7, with D maybe TRBD2 (6 bases). Trimming cost V 2 bases and J 4 bases, with 19 bases left between them. The CDR3 totals 16 residues. Looked up from germline, CDR1 is SGHRS and CDR2 is YFSETQ. The CDR3 loop is CASSLSSSGSSYEQYF. As DNA, the CDR3 is TGCGCCAGCAGCTTATCCTCGAGCGGGTCCTCATACGAGCAGTACTTC.

The V call is TRBV6-5, the J call TRBJ2-5; TRBD2 might be the D (6 bases). The germline V gene has CDR1 MNHEY and CDR2 SVGAGI. V was shortened by 6 bases and J by 13 bases, with 18 bases between the two germline ends. There are 12 residues in the CDR3. The chain's CDR3 is CASSQDGPGGYF. For the CDR3, the DNA is TGTGCCAGCAGCCAGGACGGCCCCGGGGGGTACTTC.

The chain is built from TRBV4-2 and TRBJ2-2; TRBD2 matches at 7 bases. Germline V gene data show CDR1 as LGHNA and CDR2 as YNFKEQ. This CDR3 comprises 16 residues. The trim removed 2 bases at V and 4 bases at J, leaving 7 bases unmatched. CDR3 bases: TGTGCCAGCAGCCAATGGCGGGGGTTGGCCACCGGGGAGCTGTTTTTT. This codes for CASSQWRGLATGELFF.

The chain links TRBV10-3 to TRBJ1-2; 10 positions match TRBD1. The CDR3 extends over 15 amino acids. Germline CDR1 ENHRY, CDR2 SYGVKD. Trimming took 0 bases from V and 2 from J; bases not matched to a gene: 0. The CDR3 nucleotides are TGTGCCATCAGTGAGTCGGGACAGGGGAACTATGGCTACACCTTC. Protein sequence: CAISESGQGNYGYTF.